What follows is one T cell receptor (beta chain) and its context. V lost 0 bases and J lost 7; bases outside the gene matches: 10. In germline, CDR1 is SGHNT, CDR2 YYREEE (reference sequence). The CDR3 runs 17 residues. These data come from a study of control samples from healthy donors and cancer patients. Profiled with immunoSEQ multiplex PCR; TCRdb holds only in-frame clones, not every one. The table has about 170,000 clones, 91% seen once. Sequenced: blood. The chain recombines TRBV5-4 with TRBJ2-1; 10 bases match TRBD2. The sequence was collected from a woman between 35 and 50 years old in good health. The CDR3 loop reads CASSLALSGGNLNEQFF. The DNA for the CDR3 is TGTGCCAGCAGCTTGGCCCTTAGCGGGGGGAATTTAAATGAGCAGTTCTTC.